Here is one T cell receptor (beta chain) with its context. Its antigen is currently unknown. The sample is drawn from a study of shared clonotypes between healthy human individuals. In the study overall: A few men and a couple of women, aged 18 to 49, were donors. Three CD4 naive, three CD4 memory, two CD8 naive and one CD8 memory plate were used per donor. Study-wide points: Across subsets, estimated richness was generally greater for naive than for memory populations.

The trim removed 5 bases at V and 1 base at J, leaving 8 bases unmatched. Germline V gene lookup returns CDR1 LNHDA and CDR2 SQIVND (reference sequence). This CDR3 is built from 17 residues. The assay ran at deep level. TCRdb's table, derived via immunoSEQ multiplex PCR, lists solely in-frame clones and lacks some. The sample has some 790,000 clones; about two thirds are singletons. Sequencing was performed on memory CD4+ T cells sorted from blood. Subset indicated: CD45RA-negative fraction. This sequence joins TRBV19 and TRBJ2-2, with 9 bases that match TRBD2. This receptor was identified in a woman in her twenties or thirties in good health. The CDR3 reads CASSLIAGALNTGELFF. The CDR3 coding sequence is TGTGCCAGTAGTCTAATAGCGGGAGCCCTGAACACCGGGGAGCTGTTTTTT. Complete variable domain (other parts from reference TRBV19 and TRBJ2-2): DGGITQSPKYLFRKEGQNVTLSCEQNLNHDAMYWYRQDPGQGLRLIYYSQIVNDFQKGDIAEGYSVSREKKESFPLTVTSAQKNPTAFYLCASSLIAGALNTGELFFGEGSRLTVL.